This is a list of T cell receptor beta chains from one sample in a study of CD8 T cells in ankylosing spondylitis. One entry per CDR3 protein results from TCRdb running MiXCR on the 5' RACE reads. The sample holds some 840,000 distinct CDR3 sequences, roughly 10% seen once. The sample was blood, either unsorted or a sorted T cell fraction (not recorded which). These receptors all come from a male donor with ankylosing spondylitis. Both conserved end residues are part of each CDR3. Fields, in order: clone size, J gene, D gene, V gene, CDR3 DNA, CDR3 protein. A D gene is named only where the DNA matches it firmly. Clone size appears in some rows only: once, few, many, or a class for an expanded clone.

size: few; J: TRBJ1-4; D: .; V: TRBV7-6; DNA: TGTGCCAGCAGCTTAGTTGAGGGATGGGAAGCAGAAAAACTGTTTTTT; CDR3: CASSLVEGWEAEKLFF
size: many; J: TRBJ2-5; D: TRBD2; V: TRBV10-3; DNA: TGTGCCATCAGCACCCGACTAGCGGGGATCCAAGAGACCCAGTACTTC; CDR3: CAISTRLAGIQETQYF
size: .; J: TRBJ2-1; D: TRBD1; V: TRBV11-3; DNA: TGTGCCAGCAGCTCGACAGGGGGGGACTACAATGAGCAGTTCTTC; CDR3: CASSSTGGDYNEQFF
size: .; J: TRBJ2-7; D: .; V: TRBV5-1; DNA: TGCGCCAGCAGCTTGGGTGTCACCCTCTACGAGCAGTACTTC; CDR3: CASSLGVTLYEQYF
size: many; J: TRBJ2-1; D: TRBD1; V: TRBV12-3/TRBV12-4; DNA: TGTGCCAGCAGTTCCCACAGGGGGCCACAGTTCTTC; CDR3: CASSSHRGPQFF
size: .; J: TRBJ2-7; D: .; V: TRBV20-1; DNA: TGCAGTGCTGTTCGGGCAGCCTACGAGCAGTACTTC; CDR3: CSAVRAAYEQYF
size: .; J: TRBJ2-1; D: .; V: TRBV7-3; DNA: TGTGCCAGCAGCTCCTTGAACAATGAGCAGTTCTTC; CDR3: CASSSLNNEQFF
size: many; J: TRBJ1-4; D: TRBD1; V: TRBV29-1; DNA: TGCAGCGCCCTGGGACAGGACCTTTACGAAAAACTGTTTTTT; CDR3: CSALGQDLYEKLFF
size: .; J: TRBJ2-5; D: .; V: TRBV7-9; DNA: TGTGCCAGCAGGCAATCGGACAGTTTCGAGACCCAGTACTTC; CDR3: CASRQSDSFETQYF
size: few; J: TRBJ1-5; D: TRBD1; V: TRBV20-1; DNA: TGCAGTGCTAGAAAAACAGGGGGGGCAAATAGCAATCAGCCCCAGCATTTT; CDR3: CSARKTGGANSNQPQHF
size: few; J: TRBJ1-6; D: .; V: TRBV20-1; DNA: TGCAGTGCCAGGCCGTTCAATTCACCCCTCCACTTT; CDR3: CSARPFNSPLHF
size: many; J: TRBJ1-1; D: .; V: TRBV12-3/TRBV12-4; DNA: TGTGCCAGCAGTTCCCTGGGCTCGAACACTGAAGCTTTCTTT; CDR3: CASSSLGSNTEAFF
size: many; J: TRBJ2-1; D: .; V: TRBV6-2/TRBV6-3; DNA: TGTGCCAGCAGAGACTTCGGGACCGTATACAATGAGCAGTTCTTC; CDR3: CASRDFGTVYNEQFF
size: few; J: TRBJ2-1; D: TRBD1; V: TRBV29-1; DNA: TGCAGCGTTGGACAGGGGTACAATGAGCAGTTCTTC; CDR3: CSVGQGYNEQFF
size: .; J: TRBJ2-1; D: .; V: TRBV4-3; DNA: TGCGCCAGCAGCCATGAGCTAGCGTTGAGCTCCTACAATGAGCAGTTCTTC; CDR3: CASSHELALSSYNEQFF
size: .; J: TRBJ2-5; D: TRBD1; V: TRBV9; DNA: TGTGCCAGCAGTGCTGGACAGGCCGCTTTCCAAGAGACCCAGTACTTC; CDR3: CASSAGQAAFQETQYF
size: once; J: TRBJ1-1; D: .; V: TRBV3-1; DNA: TGTGCCAGCAGCCAAGGCGTCCCAGGGAACACTGAAGCTTTCTTT; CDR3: CASSQGVPGNTEAFF
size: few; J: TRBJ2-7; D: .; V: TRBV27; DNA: TGTGCCAGCTGCCCCTCGGGGGTGGTAGGCTACGAGCAGTACTTC; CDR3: CASCPSGVVGYEQYF
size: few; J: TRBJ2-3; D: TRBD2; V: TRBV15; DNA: TGTGCCACCAGCAGAGATCCCTGGGCTAGCGGGAGTTCGGATACGCAGTATTTT; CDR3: CATSRDPWASGSSDTQYF
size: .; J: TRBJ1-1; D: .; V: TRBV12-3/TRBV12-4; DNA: TGTGCCAGCAGAGCGTCTCGGCGAGACACTGAAGCTTTCTTT; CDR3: CASRASRRDTEAFF
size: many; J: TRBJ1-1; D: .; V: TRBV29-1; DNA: TGCAGCACCAGGACAGCCCTCACTGAAGCTTTCTTT; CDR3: CSTRTALTEAFF
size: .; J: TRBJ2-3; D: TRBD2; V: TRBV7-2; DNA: TGTGCCAGCAGCTTAGCAATAGCGGGAGCGAGCACAGATACGCAGTATTTT; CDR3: CASSLAIAGASTDTQYF
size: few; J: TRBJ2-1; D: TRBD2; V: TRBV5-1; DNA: TGCGCCAGCAGCTTGGGAGAACTAGCGGGAGAAGAGCAGTTCTTC; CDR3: CASSLGELAGEEQFF
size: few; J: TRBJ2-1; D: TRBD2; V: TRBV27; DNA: TGTGCCAGCAGTTTATTAGGTTGGGCGGGAGGGGTGCAGTTCTTC; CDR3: CASSLLGWAGGVQFF
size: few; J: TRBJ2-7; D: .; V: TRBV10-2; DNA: TGCGCCAGCAGTGTTTGGCGGGACCCCTCCGAGCAGTACTTC; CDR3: CASSVWRDPSEQYF
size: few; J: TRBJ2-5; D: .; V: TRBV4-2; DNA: TGTGCCAGCAGCCAAGTAGGATTGGAGACCCAGTACTTC; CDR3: CASSQVGLETQYF
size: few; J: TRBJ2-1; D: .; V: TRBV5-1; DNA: TGCGCCAGCAGCTTGGGGGCAGAGGTCAATGAGCAGTTCTTC; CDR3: CASSLGAEVNEQFF
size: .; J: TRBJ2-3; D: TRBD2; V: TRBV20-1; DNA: TGCAGTGCTGTGACTAGCGGGAGGGAAGATACGCAGTATTTT; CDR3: CSAVTSGREDTQYF
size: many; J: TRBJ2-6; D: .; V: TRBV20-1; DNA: TGCAGTGCAGCTTCCGCTGGGGCCAACGTCCTGACTTTC; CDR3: CSAASAGANVLTF
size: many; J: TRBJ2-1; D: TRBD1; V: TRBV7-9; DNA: TGTGCCAGCAGCTTAGCTGGGACAGGGGAGTTCTTC; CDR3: CASSLAGTGEFF
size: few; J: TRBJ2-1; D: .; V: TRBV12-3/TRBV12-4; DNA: TGTGCCAGCAGCCGACCTAGTGTGGTTAGCGGGTCCAGGGGGGAGCAGTTCTTC; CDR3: CASSRPSVVSGSRGEQFF
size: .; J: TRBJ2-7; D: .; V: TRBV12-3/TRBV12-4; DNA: TGTGCCAGCAGTTCCCCGGGGACATTCCTTCACGAGCAGTACTTC; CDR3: CASSSPGTFLHEQYF
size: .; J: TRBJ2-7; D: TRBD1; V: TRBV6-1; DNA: TGTGCCAGCAGACGACAGGGGGACGGCTACGAGCAGTACTTC; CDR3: CASRRQGDGYEQYF
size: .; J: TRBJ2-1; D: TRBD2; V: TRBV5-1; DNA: TGCGCCAGCAGCTTTAGCGGGAGTCAATACAATGAGCAGTTCTTC; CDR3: CASSFSGSQYNEQFF
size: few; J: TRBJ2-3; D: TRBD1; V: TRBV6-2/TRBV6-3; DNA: TGTGCCAGTTCGGACAGGGGAGCCCCTGCAGATACGCAGTATTTT; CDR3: CASSDRGAPADTQYF
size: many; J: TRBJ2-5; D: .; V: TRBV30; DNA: TGTGCCTGGACGGGGGTCGACACGGAGACCCAGTACTTC; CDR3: CAWTGVDTETQYF
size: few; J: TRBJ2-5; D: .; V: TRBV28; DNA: TGTGCCAGCAGTTTACCTGCGGCAGGGGCTGTGGGGGAGACCCAGTACTTC; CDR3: CASSLPAAGAVGETQYF
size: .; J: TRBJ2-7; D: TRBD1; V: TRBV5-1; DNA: TGCGCCAGCAGCCCCTTGGGACAGGCGGTAACCTACGAGCAGTACTTC; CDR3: CASSPLGQAVTYEQYF
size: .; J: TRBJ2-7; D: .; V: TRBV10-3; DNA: TGTGCCGCGGGACCCACGCGGAAAGGGGAGCAGTACTTC; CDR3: CAAGPTRKGEQYF
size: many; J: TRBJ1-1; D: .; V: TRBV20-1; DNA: TGCAGTGCCGCAACTATACCAGTTGAAGCTTTCTTT; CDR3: CSAATIPVEAFF
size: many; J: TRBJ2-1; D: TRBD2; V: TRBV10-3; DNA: TGTGCCATCAGTCAGGGGACTAGCGGCCTCCGGAGCTCCTACAATGAGCAGTTCTTC; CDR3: CAISQGTSGLRSSYNEQFF
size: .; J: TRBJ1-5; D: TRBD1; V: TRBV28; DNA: TGTGCCAGCAGTTTAAGTTTGGGACAGGGGATGGGAGACAATCAGCCCCAGCATTTT; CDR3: CASSLSLGQGMGDNQPQHF
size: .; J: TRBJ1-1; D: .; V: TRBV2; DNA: TGTGCCAGCAGCCCAGGGATTAACACTGAAGCTTTCTTT; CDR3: CASSPGINTEAFF
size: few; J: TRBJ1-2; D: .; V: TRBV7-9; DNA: TGTGCCAGCAGCCTGCAGGGTTTCGGAGGCTACACCTTC; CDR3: CASSLQGFGGYTF
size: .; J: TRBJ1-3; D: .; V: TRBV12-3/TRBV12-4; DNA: TGTGCCAGCAGTTTTTATGGGGGAGGTTCTGGAAACACCATATATTTT; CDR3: CASSFYGGGSGNTIYF
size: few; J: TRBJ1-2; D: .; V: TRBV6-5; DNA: TGTGCCAGCAGTAACAGCTATGGCTACACCTTC; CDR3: CASSNSYGYTF
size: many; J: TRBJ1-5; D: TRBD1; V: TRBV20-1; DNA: TGCAGTACCCAGTCGGCAGGGGGACTCAATCAGCCCCAGCATTTT; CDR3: CSTQSAGGLNQPQHF
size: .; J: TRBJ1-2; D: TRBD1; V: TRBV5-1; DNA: TGCGCCAGCAGCGAATTCGGACAGGTGAAAACGGGCTACACCTTC; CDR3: CASSEFGQVKTGYTF
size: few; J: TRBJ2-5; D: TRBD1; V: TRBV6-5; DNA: TGTGCCAGCAGTTACGCGGGACAGGGGAGCGAGACCCAGTACTTC; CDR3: CASSYAGQGSETQYF
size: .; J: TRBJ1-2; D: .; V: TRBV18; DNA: TGTGCCAACTCACCATCGCAGGTTAGAGGCTATGGCTACACCTTC; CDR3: CANSPSQVRGYGYTF
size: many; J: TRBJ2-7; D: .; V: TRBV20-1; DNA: TGCAGTGCTAGACAGGGATACGAGCAGTACTTC; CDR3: CSARQGYEQYF
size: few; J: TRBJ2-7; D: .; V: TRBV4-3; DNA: TGCGCCAGCAGCCAAGGGGGCGGTGGGGTCTACGAGCAGTACTTC; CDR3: CASSQGGGGVYEQYF
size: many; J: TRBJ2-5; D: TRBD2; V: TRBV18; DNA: TGTGCCAGCAGCCCAGGACTAGCCCAAGAGACCCAGTACTTC; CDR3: CASSPGLAQETQYF
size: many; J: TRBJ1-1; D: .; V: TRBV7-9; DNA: TGTGCCAGCAGCTGGGGTTACACTGAAGCTTTCTTT; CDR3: CASSWGYTEAFF